This T cell receptor beta chain was captured by sequencing in a study of Graves' ophthalmopathy and Graves' hyperthyroidism. General observations from the study: Detection in blood was also observed for most expanded thyroid clonotypes above 0.001 frequency. Using a 13-signature model, the authors split ophthalmopathy from stable hyperthyroidism, with around 85% sensitivity and roughly 83% specificity.

Amplifying from RNA transcripts, the study obtained TCR beta CDR3 regions. An opening RT-PCR round employed HTBI primers and preceded a second-round multiplex PCR. TCRdb reanalysed the multiplex PCR reads using MiXCR and keeps one entry per CDR3 protein. The sample holds about 1.1 million distinct CDR3 sequences, about 35% seen once. The J segment lost 5 bases and the V segment lost 1 base, leaving 8 bases of the junction unmatched. Germline values: CDR1 SGDLS, CDR2 YYNGEE. There are 16 residues in the CDR3. Hyperthyroidism in these 18- to 65-year-old patients was newly diagnosed, lasting under 2 months. A few counts support this clonotype. No antigen is known for it.

The receptor was isolated from an adult man with Graves' hyperthyroidism. The material sequenced was peripheral blood or thyroid tissue (not recorded which). The J gene is TRBJ2-5, the V gene TRBV9; 10 bases match TRBD2. CDR3: CASSVLQRGGPETQYF. The CDR3 DNA is TGTGCCAGCAGCGTATTACAGCGGGGGGGCCCGGAGACCCAGTACTTC.